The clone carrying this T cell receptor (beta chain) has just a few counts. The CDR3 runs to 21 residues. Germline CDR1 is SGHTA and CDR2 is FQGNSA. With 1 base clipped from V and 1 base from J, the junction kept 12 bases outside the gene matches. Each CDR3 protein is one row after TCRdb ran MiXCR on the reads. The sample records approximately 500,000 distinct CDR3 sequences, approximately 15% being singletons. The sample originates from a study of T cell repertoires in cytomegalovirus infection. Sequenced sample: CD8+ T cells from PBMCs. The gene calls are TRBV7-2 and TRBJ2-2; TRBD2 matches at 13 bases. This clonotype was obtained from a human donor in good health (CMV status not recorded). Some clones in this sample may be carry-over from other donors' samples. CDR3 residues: CASSLGAPRLAGGENTGELFF. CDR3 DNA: TGTGCCAGCAGCTTAGGTGCCCCCCGACTAGCGGGGGGTGAGAACACCGGGGAGCTGTTTTTT.